This TCR beta chain was recovered during a study of T cell responses to AZD1222 COVID-19 vaccine (dated by TCRdb to the early 2020s). At the level of the whole study: AZD1222 recipients given second doses at about 4 weeks or at about 12 weeks were pooled, since spike-specific TCR depth and breadth were not found to differ between the two schedules. TCR sequencing was performed for approximately 240 trial participants, of whom approximately 200 were given two doses of AZD1222 and around 25 were given two doses of MenACWY control vaccine. Trial participants were enrolled by age into subgroups of 18-55, 56-69 and 70-plus years, and around 150, 28 and 57 TCR-sequenced participants, respectively, were included in these subgroups. What the authors observed across the whole study: Conclusions about previously exposed vaccinees were limited because only six AZD1222 recipients were SARS-CoV-2 seropositive at baseline. Epitopes outside the regions mutated in the B.1.351 and B.1.1.7 variants were reportedly recognized by nearly half of the unique spike-specific TCRs. In the small 56-69-year group, the increase in depth fell short of significance, most likely because of low power. CD4 TCRs associated with the vaccine covered the entire spike protein, and the dominant responses were in regions 160-218 and 743-854. After two AZD1222 doses, spike-specific TCR breadth and depth were significantly higher than at day 0 and than in MenACWY recipients. Participants were mostly white British, with more females than males. The authors suggested clonal diversity may have been underestimated. Because no samples from the day 14 peak response were available, repertoires could be characterized only after the peak T cell response.

The sample's time point label, decoded: baseline before first vaccination. The vaccinee samples were drawn from two UK trials, COV001 and COV002, one of which was a single-blind randomized controlled phase 2/3 trial testing AZD1222 (ChAdOx1 nCoV-19) in healthy adults. For TCRbeta chain sequencing, PBMC samples were collected from trial participants at day 0 and at day 28 after the second dose. The CDR3 regions of human TCRbeta chains were analyzed by immunosequencing. For the original study's pipeline: TCRs in the repertoires were compared against a reference library of SARS-CoV-2-specific TCRs that had been generated with the MIRA antigen-specificity platform. Breadth was defined as the fraction of unique TCRs that were SARS-CoV-2-associated. Depth was defined as the fraction of total T cells that were SARS-CoV-2-associated. Using the MIRA data, each spike-specific TCR was assigned both to the spike region to which the TCR was reactive and to a CD4 or CD8 class. Log10-transformed breadth and depth values were compared by one-way ANOVA with Sidak's multiple comparisons tests. TCRdb re-hosts the immuneACCESS table, in-frame sequences only. Its copies lack some clones; in the studies checked, an unresolved V gene accounts for under half of them, and the cause for the rest is not known. V, J and clone size reflect that table, while D and trimming were determined from the DNA. For this sample there are approximately 260,000 clones; more than 85% appear just once. The ten largest make up 0.55% of the sample.

From the germline V gene (reference sequence), CDR1 is LNHNV and CDR2 is YYDKDF. V and J are trimmed by 0 bases and 10 bases, and the gene matches miss 3 bases of the junction. There are 14 amino acids in the CDR3, from cysteine to phenylalanine inclusive. Just CDR3 DNA is preserved here, 42 bases in frame from base 1. This clone was observed a single time. Its specific antigen is unknown. The input lacks base qualities; no much larger clone sits a single base away. Here the chain combines TRBV15 and TRBJ2-1; TRBD2 agrees with 10 junctional bases. This clonotype originated in an adult in good health. Source: peripheral blood, taken on day 0 of AZD1222 vaccination. CDR3 region: CATSRDRTSGEQFF. The base sequence is TGTGCCACCAGCAGAGATAGGACTAGCGGAGAGCAGTTCTTC.